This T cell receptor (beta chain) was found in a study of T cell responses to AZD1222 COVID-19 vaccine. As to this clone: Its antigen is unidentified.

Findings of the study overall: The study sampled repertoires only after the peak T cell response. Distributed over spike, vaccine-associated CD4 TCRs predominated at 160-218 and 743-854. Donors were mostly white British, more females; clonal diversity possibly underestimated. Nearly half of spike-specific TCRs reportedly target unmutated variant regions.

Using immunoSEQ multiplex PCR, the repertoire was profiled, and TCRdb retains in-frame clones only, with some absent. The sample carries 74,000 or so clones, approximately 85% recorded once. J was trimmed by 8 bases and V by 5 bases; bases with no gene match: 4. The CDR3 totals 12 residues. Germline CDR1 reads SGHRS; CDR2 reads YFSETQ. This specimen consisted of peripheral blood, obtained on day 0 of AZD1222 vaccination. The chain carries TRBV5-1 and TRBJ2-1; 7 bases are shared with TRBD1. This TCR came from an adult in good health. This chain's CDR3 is CASREDRDEQFF. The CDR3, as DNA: TGCGCCAGCAGAGAAGACAGGGATGAGCAGTTCTTC.